Listed here is a single TCR beta chain. The source of the sample is a study of T cells after yellow fever vaccination. In germline, CDR1 is MNHEY, CDR2 SVGAGI. V shed 0 bases and J 6 bases; nucleotides not matched to a gene: 15. CDR3 length equals 18 residues. In TCRdb, the 5' RACE reads were re-called with MiXCR into one record per CDR3 protein. The sample lists 550,000 to 750,000 distinct CDR3 sequences, approximately 15% occurring once. V and J are TRBV6-5 and TRBJ2-3; 7 bases map to TRBD1. The sequences come from PBMCs, collected on the day of the yellow fever booster vaccination. This receptor was obtained from a man aged 25 to 45 who received the YFV17D yellow fever vaccine. CDR3 nucleotide sequence: TGTGCCAGCAGTTACTCGAGAAGCGGAACAGGGGTCCTGGATACGCAGTATTTT. This codes for CASSYSRSGTGVLDTQYF.